This T cell receptor (beta chain) was recovered during a study of shared clonotypes between healthy human individuals. Clones were sequenced by immunoSEQ multiplex PCR, and TCRdb holds only the in-frame ones, with some missing. Seen here are some 2 million clones, 90% to 95% observed once, and the top ten hold 0.1% to 0.15%. The CDR3 totals 14 residues. V lost 0 bases to trimming and J lost 5 bases, with 8 bases between them. Germline V lookup: CDR1 ENHRY, CDR2 SYGVKD. This chain links TRBV10-3 with TRBJ1-5; D may be TRBD1 (5 bases). This clonotype originated in a man younger than 30 in good health. Material for sequencing was naive CD4+ T cells sorted from blood. Subset meaning: CD45RA+ positively selected. The CDR3 sequence: CAISESGQDQPQHF. DNA of the CDR3: TGTGCCATCAGTGAGTCGGGGCAGGATCAGCCCCAGCATTTT.